This T cell receptor (beta chain) derives from a study of control samples from healthy donors and cancer patients. Measured with immunoSEQ multiplex PCR; TCRdb has only the in-frame clones, and not every one. Among over 150,000 clones, about 91% were seen once, and the ten largest hold about 2%. The receptor was isolated from a woman in her thirties or forties in good health. The sequenced material came from blood.

The DNA for the CDR3 is TGTGCCAGCAGCTTGGTCCAGGGGGTCTCTGGAAACACCATATATTTT. This encodes CASSLVQGVSGNTIYF. The chain joins TRBV5-5 to TRBJ1-3, with 7 bases aligning to TRBD1. The CDR3 consists of 16 residues. J gave up 0 bases and V 0 bases, and 3 bases lay outside the gene matches. Germline CDR1 SGHKS, CDR2 YYEKEE (reference sequence).